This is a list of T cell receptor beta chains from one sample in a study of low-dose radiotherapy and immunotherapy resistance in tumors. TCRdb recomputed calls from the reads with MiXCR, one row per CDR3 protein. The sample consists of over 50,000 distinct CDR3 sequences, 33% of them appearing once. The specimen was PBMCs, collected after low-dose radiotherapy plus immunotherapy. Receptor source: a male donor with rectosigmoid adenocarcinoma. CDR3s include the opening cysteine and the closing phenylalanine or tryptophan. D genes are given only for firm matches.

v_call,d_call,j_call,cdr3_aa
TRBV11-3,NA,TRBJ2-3,CASSFSGSRDTQYF
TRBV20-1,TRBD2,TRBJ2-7,CSAREASGAMGEQYF
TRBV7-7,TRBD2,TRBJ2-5,CASSSGLAGTLETQYF
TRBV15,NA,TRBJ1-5,CATSRDPAGNQPQHF
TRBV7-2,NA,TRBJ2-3,CASSLNLRAGQAQYF
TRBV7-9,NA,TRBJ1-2,CASTAPSLDGYTF
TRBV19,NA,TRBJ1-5,CASSIPSLVQPQHF
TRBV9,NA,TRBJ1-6,CASSVTGRDSPLHF
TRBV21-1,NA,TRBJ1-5,CASSKGKGRGRDQPQHF
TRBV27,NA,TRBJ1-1,CASSLSSSTEAFF